The table lists the clone carrying this TCR beta chain with a few counts. The antigen is unknown. Combining a sample-barcoded 5' primer with a J-beta primer mix, a second PCR ran for 7 to 11 cycles. Each sample provided no less than 2.5 million CDR3-containing paired-end reads. MiXCR was run by TCRdb on the 5' RACE reads, yielding one entry per CDR3 protein. The sample has approximately 1,700,000 distinct CDR3 sequences, roughly two fifths seen once. The sample is drawn from a study of blood T cells in healthy people across ages. Per germline, CDR1 SQVTM and CDR2 ANQGSEA. Trimming cost V 7 bases and J 3 bases, with 12 bases left between them. The CDR3 runs to 12 residues. Healthy Caucasian individuals from Russia aged about 6 to 90 served as donors. Drawn from each donor were 8.5 to 10 milliliters of peripheral blood. Broader study findings: Measured against age, TCR beta diversity per million T cells decreased in a roughly linear manner.

Sequenced sample: blood. This receptor was identified in a human donor in good health. V gene TRBV29-1 combines with J gene TRBJ1-1, with D possibly TRBD1 on 6 matching bases. The CDR3 protein is CSATTGDTEAFF. The CDR3 coding sequence is TGCAGCGCTACGACAGGTGACACTGAAGCTTTCTTT.